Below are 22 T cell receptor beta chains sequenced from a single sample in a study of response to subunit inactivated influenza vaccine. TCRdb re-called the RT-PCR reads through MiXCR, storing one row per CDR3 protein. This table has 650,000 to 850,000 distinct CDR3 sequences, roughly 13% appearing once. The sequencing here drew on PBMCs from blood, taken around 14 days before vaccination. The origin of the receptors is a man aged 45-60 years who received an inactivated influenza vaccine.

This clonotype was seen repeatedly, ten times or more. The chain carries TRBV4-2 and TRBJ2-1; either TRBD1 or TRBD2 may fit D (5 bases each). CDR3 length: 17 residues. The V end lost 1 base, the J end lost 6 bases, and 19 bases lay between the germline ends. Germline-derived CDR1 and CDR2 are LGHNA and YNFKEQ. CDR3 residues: CASSQAQIAGTTNEQFF. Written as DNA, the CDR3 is TGTGCCAGCAGCCAAGCTCAGATCGCCGGGACCACCAATGAGCAGTTCTTC.

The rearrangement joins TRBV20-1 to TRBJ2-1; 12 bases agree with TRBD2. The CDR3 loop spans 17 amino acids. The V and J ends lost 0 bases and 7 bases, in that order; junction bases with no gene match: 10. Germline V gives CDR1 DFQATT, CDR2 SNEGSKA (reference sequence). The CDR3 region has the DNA TGCAGTGCTAGAGATTTGCTAGCGGGGGGGCCAGAGAATGAGCAGTTCTTC. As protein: CSARDLLAGGPENEQFF.

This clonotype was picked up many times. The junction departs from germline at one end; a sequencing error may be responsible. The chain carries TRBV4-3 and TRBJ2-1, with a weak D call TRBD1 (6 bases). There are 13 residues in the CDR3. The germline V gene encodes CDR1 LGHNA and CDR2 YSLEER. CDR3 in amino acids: CASSQDSYNEQFF. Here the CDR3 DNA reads TGTGCTAGCAGCCAGGACAGCTACAATGAGCAGTTCTTC.

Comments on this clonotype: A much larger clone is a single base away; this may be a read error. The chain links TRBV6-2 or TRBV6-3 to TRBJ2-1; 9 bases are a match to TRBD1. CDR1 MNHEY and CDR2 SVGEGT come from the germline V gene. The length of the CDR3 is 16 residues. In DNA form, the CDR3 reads TGTGCCAGCAGATTAGGGGACAGGGTACTGGGCAATGAGCAGGTCTTC. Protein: CASRLGDRVLGNEQVF.

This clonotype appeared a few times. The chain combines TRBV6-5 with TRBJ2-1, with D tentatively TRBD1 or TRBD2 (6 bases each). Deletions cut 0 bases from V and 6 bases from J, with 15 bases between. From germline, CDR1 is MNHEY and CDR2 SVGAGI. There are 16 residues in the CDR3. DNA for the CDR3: TGTGCCAGCAGTTACTCGGGCGGGACAATAGTCAATGAGCAGTTCTTC. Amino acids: CASSYSGGTIVNEQFF.

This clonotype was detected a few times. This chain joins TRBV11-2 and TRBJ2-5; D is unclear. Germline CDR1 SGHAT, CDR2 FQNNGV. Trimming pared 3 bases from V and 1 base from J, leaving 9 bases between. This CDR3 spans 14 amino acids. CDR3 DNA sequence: TGTGCCAGCAGCTTCCGGAGCCTCCAAGAGACCCAGTACTTC. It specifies CASSFRSLQETQYF.

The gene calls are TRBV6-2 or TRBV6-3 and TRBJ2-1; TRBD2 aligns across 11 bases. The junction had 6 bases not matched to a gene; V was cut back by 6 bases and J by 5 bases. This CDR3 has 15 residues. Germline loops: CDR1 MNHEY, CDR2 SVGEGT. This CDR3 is CASRVSGGANNEQFF. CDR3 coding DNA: TGTGCCAGCAGGGTTAGCGGGGGGGCCAACAATGAGCAGTTCTTC.

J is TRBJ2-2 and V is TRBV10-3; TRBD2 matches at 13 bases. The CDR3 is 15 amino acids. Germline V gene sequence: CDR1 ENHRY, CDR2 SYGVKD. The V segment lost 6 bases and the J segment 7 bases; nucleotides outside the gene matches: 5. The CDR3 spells CAIRGLAGVGGELFF. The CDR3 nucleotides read TGTGCCATCAGAGGACTAGCGGGAGTTGGCGGGGAGCTGTTTTTT.

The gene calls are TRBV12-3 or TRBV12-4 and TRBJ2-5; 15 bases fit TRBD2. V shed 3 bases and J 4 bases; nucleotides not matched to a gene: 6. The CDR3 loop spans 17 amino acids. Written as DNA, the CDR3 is TGTGCCAGCAGTTTTGGGACTAGCGGGGGGACGGGAGAGACCCAGTACTTC. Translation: CASSFGTSGGTGETQYF.

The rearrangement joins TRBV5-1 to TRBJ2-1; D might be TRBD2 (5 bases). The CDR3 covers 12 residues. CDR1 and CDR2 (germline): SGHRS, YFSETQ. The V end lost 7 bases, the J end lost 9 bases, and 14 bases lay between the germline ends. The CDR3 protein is CASARGASEQFF. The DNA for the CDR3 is TGCGCCAGCGCACGGGGTGCGAGTGAGCAGTTCTTC.

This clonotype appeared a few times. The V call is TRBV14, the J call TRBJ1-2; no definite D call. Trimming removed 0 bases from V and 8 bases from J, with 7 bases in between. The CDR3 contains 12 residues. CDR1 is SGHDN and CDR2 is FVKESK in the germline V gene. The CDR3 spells CASSQDTRGYTF. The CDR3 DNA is TGTGCCAGCAGCCAAGATACCAGAGGCTACACCTTC.

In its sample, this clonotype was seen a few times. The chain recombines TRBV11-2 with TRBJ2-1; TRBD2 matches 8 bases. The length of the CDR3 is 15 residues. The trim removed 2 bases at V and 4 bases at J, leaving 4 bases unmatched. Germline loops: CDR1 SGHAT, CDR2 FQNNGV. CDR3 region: CASSLLRGAYNEQFF. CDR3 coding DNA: TGTGCCAGCAGCTTATTGCGGGGGGCATACAATGAGCAGTTCTTC. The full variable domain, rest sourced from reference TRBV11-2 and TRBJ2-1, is EAGVAQSPRYKIIEKRQSVAFWCNPISGHATLYWYQQILGQGPKLLIQFQNNGVVDDSQLPKDRFSAERLKGVDSTLKIQPAKLEDSAVYLCASSLLRGAYNEQFFGPGTRLTVL.

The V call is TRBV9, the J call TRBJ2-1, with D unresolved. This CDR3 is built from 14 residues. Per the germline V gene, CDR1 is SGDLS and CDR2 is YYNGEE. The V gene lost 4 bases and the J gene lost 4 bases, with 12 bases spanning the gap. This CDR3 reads CASSPTLEYNEQFF. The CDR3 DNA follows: TGTGCCAGCAGCCCGACCCTAGAGTACAATGAGCAGTTCTTC.

The CDR3 spells CSASGRVGDYEQYF. CDR3 in DNA: TGCAGTGCTAGCGGGAGGGTGGGGGACTACGAGCAGTACTTC. The genes are TRBV20-1 and TRBJ2-7; 8 bases match TRBD2. The CDR3 has 14 residues. The trim removed 3 bases at V and 3 bases at J, leaving 7 bases unmatched. Germline values: CDR1 DFQATT, CDR2 SNEGSKA (reference sequence).

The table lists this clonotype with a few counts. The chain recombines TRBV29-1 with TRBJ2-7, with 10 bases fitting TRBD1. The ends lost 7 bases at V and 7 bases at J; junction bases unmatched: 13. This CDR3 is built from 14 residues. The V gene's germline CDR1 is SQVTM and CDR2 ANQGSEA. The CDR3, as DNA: TGCAGCGCTTCCGGGACAGGGGTAAGGGGGGAGCAGTACTTC. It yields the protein CSASGTGVRGEQYF.

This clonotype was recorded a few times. CDR3 residues: CASSTQETYEQYF. DNA for the CDR3: TGTGCCAGCAGTACACAGGAGACCTACGAGCAGTACTTC. The chain uses TRBV12-3 or TRBV12-4 and TRBJ2-7; the D gene is possibly TRBD1 (5 bases). The CDR3 length is 13 residues. The ends were cut back, 5 bases at V and 2 bases at J, with 10 bases in the middle.

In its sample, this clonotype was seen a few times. CDR3 sequence: CSASPQYF. The CDR3 DNA reads as TGCAGTGCTTCCCCGCAGTATTTT. The chain is built from TRBV20-1 and TRBJ2-3; D remains ambiguous. This CDR3 has 8 amino acids. The V end was cut by 5 bases, the J end by 10 bases, with 4 bases between. Germline loops: CDR1 DFQATT, CDR2 SNEGSKA (reference sequence).

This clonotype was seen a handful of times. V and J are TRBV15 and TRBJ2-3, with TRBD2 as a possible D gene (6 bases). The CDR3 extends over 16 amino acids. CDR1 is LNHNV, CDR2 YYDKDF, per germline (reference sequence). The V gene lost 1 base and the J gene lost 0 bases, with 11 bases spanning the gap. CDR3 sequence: CATSRGTIKSTDTQYF. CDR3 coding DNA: TGTGCCACCAGCAGAGGGACTATAAAGAGCACAGATACGCAGTATTTT.

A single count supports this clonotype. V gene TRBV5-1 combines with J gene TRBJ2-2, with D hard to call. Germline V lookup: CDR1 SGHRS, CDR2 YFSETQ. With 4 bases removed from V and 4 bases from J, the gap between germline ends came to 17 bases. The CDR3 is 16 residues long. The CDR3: CASSPSWGTATGELFF. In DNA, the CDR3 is TGCGCCAGCAGCCCCTCGTGGGGTACGGCCACCGGGGAGCTGTTTTTT.

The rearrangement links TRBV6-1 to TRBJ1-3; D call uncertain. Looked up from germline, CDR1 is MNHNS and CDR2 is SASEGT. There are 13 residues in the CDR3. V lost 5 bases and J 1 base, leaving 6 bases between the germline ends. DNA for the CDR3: TGTGCCAGCAGTACGGGATCTGGAAACACCATATATTTT. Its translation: CASSTGSGNTIYF.

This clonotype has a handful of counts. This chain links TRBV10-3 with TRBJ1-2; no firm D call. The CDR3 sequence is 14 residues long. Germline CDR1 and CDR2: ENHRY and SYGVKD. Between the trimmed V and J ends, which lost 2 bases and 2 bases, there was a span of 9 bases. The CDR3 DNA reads TGTGCCATCAGTGAGGTAGGAGGGAACTATGGCTACACCTTC. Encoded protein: CAISEVGGNYGYTF.

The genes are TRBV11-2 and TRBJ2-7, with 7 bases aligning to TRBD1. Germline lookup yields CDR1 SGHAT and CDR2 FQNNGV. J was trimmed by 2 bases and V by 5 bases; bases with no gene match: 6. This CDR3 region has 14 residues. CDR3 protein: CASSRVGGTYEQYF. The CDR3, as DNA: TGTGCCAGCAGCCGGGTAGGGGGCACCTACGAGCAGTACTTC.